Each of the 16 T cell receptor beta chains below was sequenced from the same sample in a study of vaccination and CD4 T cells after COVID-19. These receptors' targets are unknown. The treatment is: 10-day PBMC culture with coronavirus spike peptide pools or control peptides (ViraFEST assay). With the Oncomine TCR Beta short-read assay, DNA from cultured CD4+ T cells was sequenced. TCRdb analysed the PCR reads with MiXCR anew, one entry per CDR3 protein. Of around 15,000 distinct CDR3 sequences listed, around half are singletons. This material consisted of CD4+ T cells from blood, cultured in vitro, taken before SARS-CoV-2 vaccination. These receptors were taken from a human donor who had recovered from COVID-19.

The DNA of the CDR3 is TGTGCCAGCAGCCGGAGTGAATTGGGGGTCGGCAATCAGCCCCAGCATTTT. Its protein product is CASSRSELGVGNQPQHF. This chain joins TRBV7-8 and TRBJ1-5, with a tentative D call TRBD1 (5 bases). Trimming left V 5 bases short and J 2 bases short, with 19 bases between. Germline V gives CDR1 SGHVS, CDR2 FQNEAQ. CDR3 length equals 17 residues. The whole variable domain, remainder taken from reference TRBV7-8 and TRBJ1-5, is GAGVSQSPRYKVAKRGQDVALRCDPISGHVSLFWYQQALGQGPEFLTYFQNEAQLDKSGLPSDRFFAERPEGSVSTLKIQRTQQEDSAVYLCASSRSELGVGNQPQHFGDGTRLSIL.

This chain joins TRBV7-2 and TRBJ2-3; TRBD2 matches 11 bases. This CDR3 is built from 19 residues. After removal of 3 bases from V and 0 bases from J, the junction contained 11 bases not matched to a gene. The germline CDR1 and CDR2 sequences are SGHTA and FQGNSA. The CDR3 nucleotides read TGTGCCAGCAGCTTGACCCCAACACTAGCGGGGGTTAGCACAGATACGCAGTATTTT. Translation: CASSLTPTLAGVSTDTQYF.

This chain connects TRBV6-2 or TRBV6-3 to TRBJ2-1; D perhaps matches TRBD2 (5 bases). In germline, CDR1 is MNHEY, CDR2 SVGEGT. V was cut by 6 bases and J by 9 bases, with 15 bases left in between. This CDR3 contains 13 residues. The CDR3, as DNA: TGTGCCAGCAGCCGAACCGCCGGGATTGAGCAGTTCTTC. Translated: CASSRTAGIEQFF.

Only a few counts were recorded for this clonotype. This chain uses TRBV6-5 with TRBJ1-3; possibly TRBD1 for D (6 bases). The CDR3 has 17 residues. The V and J ends lost 2 bases and 4 bases respectively, with 18 bases between them. Germline assignment: CDR1 MNHEY and CDR2 SVGAGI. CDR3 DNA: TGTGCCAGCAGTTACACCGCACAGGGTCGAGGAGGAAACACCATATATTTT. Translation: CASSYTAQGRGGNTIYF.

V gene TRBV11-3 combines with J gene TRBJ2-3, with 11 bases that match TRBD2. CDR1 and CDR2 (germline): SGHNT, YENEEA. The trim removed 3 bases at V and 2 bases at J, leaving 1 base unmatched. The CDR3 covers 15 residues. This CDR3 reads CASSFSGGATDTQYF. The CDR3 bases are TGTGCCAGCAGCTTTAGCGGGGGGGCCACAGATACGCAGTATTTT.

This clonotype was found a few times. This chain links TRBV20-1 with TRBJ2-1; the match to TRBD1 covers 9 bases. Germline V gene data show CDR1 as DFQATT and CDR2 as SNEGSKA (reference sequence). V lost 1 base and J lost 9; bases outside the gene matches: 19. The CDR3 extends over 18 amino acids. The CDR3 DNA is TGCAGTGCTAGAGCGCCGGGACAGGGAAGACACCTCGTTTCTGAGCAGTTCTTC. Its protein product is CSARAPGQGRHLVSEQFF.

This chain connects TRBV6-1 to TRBJ1-2; D unclear. The CDR3 has 12 residues. Germline V gives CDR1 MNHNS, CDR2 SASEGT. V gave up 6 bases and J gave up 6 bases, with 11 bases separating them. The CDR3 here is CASRVRGNGYTF. Written as DNA, the CDR3 is TGTGCCAGCAGGGTCCGGGGTAATGGCTACACCTTC.

This clonotype has just a few counts. The chain couples TRBV20-1 to TRBJ1-5, with 8 positions matching TRBD1. The CDR3 consists of 14 residues. Germline lookup yields CDR1 DFQATT and CDR2 SNEGSKA (reference sequence). The J segment lost 4 bases and the V segment lost 3 bases, leaving 5 bases of the junction unmatched. CDR3 sequence (DNA): TGCAGTGCTAGGTCCAGGGGGCTGAATCAGCCCCAGCATTTT. This gives the protein CSARSRGLNQPQHF.

This clonotype was picked up a small number of times. This chain joins TRBV12-2 and TRBJ1-2; the table's D call, TRBD1, has no DNA check behind it. TRBV12-2 is a known pseudogene. CDR3 length equals 15 residues. The CDR3 is CASRLDPGVDYGYTF. In nucleotides, the CDR3 is TGTGCAAGTCGCTTAGATCCGGGGGTAGACTATGGCTACACCTTC.

Worth noting for this clonotype: One junction end does not reproduce the germline sequence, and a read error may be involved. The chain has TRBV11-3 and TRBJ2-3; no firm D call. This CDR3 comprises 14 residues. Germline V gene sequence: CDR1 SGHNT, CDR2 YENEEA. DNA for the CDR3: TGTGCCTGCAGCTTAGTGACGTCCAGCGATACGCAGTATTTT. Protein product: CACSLVTSSDTQYF.

This chain joins TRBV18 and TRBJ2-5; no definite D call. This CDR3 has 16 residues. Germline V gene lookup returns CDR1 KGHSH and CDR2 LQKENI. Trimming removed 0 bases at V and 1 base at J, with 12 bases between. CDR3: CASSPPERQPQETQYF. Here the CDR3 DNA reads TGTGCCAGCTCACCACCTGAGAGACAACCCCAAGAGACCCAGTACTTC.

This clonotype showed up just a few times. Written as DNA, the CDR3 is TGTGCCAGTAGTATCCCAGGAGTGAACACTGAAGCTTTCTTT. Translation gives CASSIPGVNTEAFF. The rearrangement links TRBV19 to TRBJ1-1, with D unresolved. CDR1 and CDR2 (germline): LNHDA, SQIVND (reference sequence). The CDR3 is made up of 14 amino acids. V was pared by 3 bases and J by 0 bases, with 8 bases between.

The V gene is TRBV28, the J gene TRBJ1-5; the D gene is possibly TRBD1 (5 bases). The CDR3 contains 16 residues. Germline V lookup: CDR1 MDHEN, CDR2 SYDVKM. V was trimmed by 3 bases and J by 6 bases, leaving 18 bases between them. CDR3 nucleotides: TGTGCCAGCAGTTTCTCTCAGGGCGGGGGGGGTCAGCCCCAGCATTTT. It codes for CASSFSQGGGGQPQHF.

The chain employs TRBV19 and TRBJ2-1; 9 bases match TRBD2. Germline CDR1 reads LNHDA; CDR2 reads SQIVND (reference sequence). This CDR3 is 17 amino acids long. V shed 7 bases, J shed 1 base, and the junction held 11 bases outside the gene matches. The CDR3 nucleotides read TGTGCCAGTACCCGGTCTAGCGGGATTAGGTCCTACAATGAGCAGTTCTTC. Translated: CASTRSSGIRSYNEQFF.

The chain uses TRBV7-2 and TRBJ2-7; tentatively, D is TRBD2 (6 bases). CDR1 SGHTA and CDR2 FQGNSA come from the germline V gene. V lost 5 bases to trimming and J lost 6 bases, with 17 bases between them. The CDR3 covers 14 residues. DNA for the CDR3: TGTGCCAGCAGCCCAGCGAGGGCCGGGGGCGAGCAGTACTTC. Amino acids: CASSPARAGGEQYF.

Only a few counts were recorded for this clonotype. The chain has TRBV20-1 and TRBJ2-5; a possible D gene is TRBD1 (5 bases). Between the trimmed V and J ends, which lost 6 bases and 3 bases, there was a span of 14 bases. Germline loops: CDR1 DFQATT, CDR2 SNEGSKA (reference sequence). This CDR3 spans 13 amino acids. The chain's CDR3 is CSAKDSRKETQYF. The CDR3 DNA reads as TGCAGTGCCAAAGACAGTCGTAAAGAGACCCAGTACTTC.